The 3 T cell receptor beta chains below were found in one sample sequenced in a study of technical replicates of blood from a handful of donors. Clones were sequenced by immunoSEQ multiplex PCR, and TCRdb holds only the in-frame ones, with some missing. The table includes roughly 92,000 clones, roughly 95% detected once. The source material was T cells isolated from PBMCs. The receptors derive from a human donor in good health.

J is TRBJ1-1 and V is TRBV7-9, with D possibly matching TRBD1 (6 bases). This CDR3 spans 12 amino acids. V was pared by 5 bases and J by 5 bases, with 9 bases between. Germline assignment: CDR1 SEHNR and CDR2 FQNEAQ (reference sequence). Here the CDR3 reads CASSIQGTEAFF. As DNA, the CDR3 is TGTGCCAGCAGCATCCAGGGGACTGAAGCTTTCTTT.

In DNA form, the CDR3 reads TGTGCCAGCAGTGAAGCATATAATAAGAGCGGGAGGAGTCGGGTCGGCGAGCAGTACTTC. Protein product: CASSEAYNKSGRSRVGEQYF. V is TRBV6-1 and J is TRBJ2-7; 9 nucleotides match TRBD2. The CDR3 has 20 residues. CDR1 is MNHNS, CDR2 SASEGT, per germline. V shed 0 bases, J shed 6 bases, and the junction held 21 bases outside the gene matches.

This clone showed up just once. The chain recombines TRBV6-5 with TRBJ1-1; a possible D gene is TRBD1 (6 bases). CDR1 is MNHEY, CDR2 SVGAGI, per germline. The V end was cut by 6 bases, the J end by 11 bases, with 16 bases between. There are 12 residues in the CDR3. DNA of the CDR3: TGTGCCAGCAGAGATAACAGGGAAAGGGCTTTCTTT. Amino acids: CASRDNRERAFF.